The 25 T cell receptor beta chains presented below share a single source sample, sequenced in a study of blood T cells in healthy people across ages. PCR was performed a second time for roughly 7 to 12 cycles using a sample-barcoded 5' primer and a J-beta primer mix. TCRdb re-derived calls from the 5' RACE reads in MiXCR, one entry per CDR3 protein. The sample consists of more than 1.4 million distinct CDR3 sequences, approximately 38% of them appearing once. Sequenced: blood. The origin of the receptors is a woman aged 18-29 years in good health.

The V call is TRBV27, the J call TRBJ2-4; 8 bases match TRBD2. CDR3 size: 14 residues. Trimming at V came to 2 bases and at J to 3 bases, leaving 0 bases not matched to a gene. Germline lookup yields CDR1 MNHEY and CDR2 SMNVEV (reference sequence). The CDR3, as DNA: TGTGCCAGCAGTTTAACTAGCGGCAAAAACATTCAGTACTTC. Translation gives CASSLTSGKNIQYF.

The J gene is TRBJ1-2, the V gene TRBV10-2, with D perhaps TRBD1 (6 bases). Germline V gives CDR1 WSHSY, CDR2 SAAADI. The CDR3 has 15 amino acids. The V end lost 5 bases, the J end lost 8 bases, and 21 bases lay between the germline ends. This chain's CDR3 is CASSYPEGGAEGYTF. CDR3 sequence (DNA): TGCGCCAGCAGTTACCCCGAAGGGGGGGCGGAGGGCTACACCTTC.

CDR3 amino acids: CASRRMSVEQGAGEQYF. CDR3 DNA sequence: TGTGCCAGCAGGCGTATGAGTGTCGAACAGGGGGCTGGCGAGCAGTACTTC. The chain couples TRBV6-6 to TRBJ2-4; 9 nucleotides line up with TRBD1. The J call may be wrong; the DNA end is better matched by TRBJ2-7. This CDR3 comprises 17 residues. Germline V lookup: CDR1 MNHNY, CDR2 SVGAGI (reference sequence).

CDR3 residues: CASSPTPSYGYTF. In nucleotides, the CDR3 is TGTGCCAGCAGCCCTACACCGTCCTATGGCTACACCTTC. The chain links TRBV7-9 to TRBJ1-2; D ambiguous. V lost 5 bases and J lost 4, with 11 bases in between. There are 13 residues in the CDR3. Germline V gene sequence: CDR1 SEHNR, CDR2 FQNEAQ (reference sequence).

A remark on this clonotype: This may come from a read error, since a much larger clone is one base off. This chain uses TRBV27 with TRBJ2-7; D possibly corresponds to TRBD1 (5 bases). The CDR3 length is 13 residues. Deletions cut 2 bases from V and 3 bases from J, with 8 bases between. Germline-derived CDR1 and CDR2 are MNHEY and SMNVEV (reference sequence). The CDR3 reads CASSLADIYEQYF. The DNA of the CDR3 is TGTGCCAGCAGTTTAGCGGACATCTACGAGCAGTACTTC.

This chain joins TRBV3-1 and TRBJ2-4; TRBD1 agrees at 7 bases. This CDR3 is 18 amino acids long. The V gene end was trimmed by 0 bases and the J gene end by 0 bases; junction bases not matched to a gene: 8. Germline V gives CDR1 LGHDT, CDR2 YNNKEL (reference sequence). The CDR3 loop reads CASSQDRGPPLAKNIQYF. The CDR3 DNA follows: TGTGCCAGCAGCCAAGATAGGGGGCCGCCTCTAGCCAAAAACATTCAGTACTTC.

The chain employs TRBV29-1 and TRBJ1-2; possible D gene TRBD1, 5 bases. The CDR3 has 13 amino acids. Trimming removed 6 bases at V and 0 bases at J, with 11 bases between. CDR1 SQVTM and CDR2 ANQGSEA come from the germline V gene. CDR3 DNA sequence: TGCAGCGTGAACAGGCTTTCTAACTATGGCTACACCTTC. It translates to CSVNRLSNYGYTF.

The chain combines TRBV27 with TRBJ1-2; D may be TRBD1 (5 bases). In germline, CDR1 is MNHEY, CDR2 SMNVEV (reference sequence). The V and J ends lost 6 bases and 0 bases respectively, with 17 bases between them. CDR3 size: 16 residues. CDR3 sequence: CASRFQEGTSNYGYTF. For the CDR3, the DNA is TGTGCCAGCAGGTTTCAGGAGGGGACTTCTAACTATGGCTACACCTTC.

The V call is TRBV20-1, the J call TRBJ2-2; TRBD2 is a possible D gene (5 bases). The CDR3 loop spans 13 amino acids. CDR1 and CDR2 (germline): DFQATT, SNEGSKA (reference sequence). The V and J ends lost 8 bases and 7 bases respectively, with 17 bases between them. The CDR3 DNA is TGCAGTACCAGAAGGAGGAAAGGCGGGGAGCTGTTTTTT. Its translation: CSTRRRKGGELFF.

This clonotype was seen more than once but under ten times. CDR3: CASSSPRGGYTF. The CDR3 DNA sequence: TGTGCCAGCAGTTCTCCCAGGGGTGGCTACACCTTC. J is TRBJ1-2 and V is TRBV28; a possible D gene is TRBD1 (6 bases). The germline V and J ends were trimmed by 4 bases and 7 bases, with 10 bases remaining between them. Germline-derived CDR1 and CDR2 are MDHEN and SYDVKM. There are 12 residues in the CDR3.

Only a few counts were recorded for this clonotype. The genes are TRBV28 and TRBJ2-7, with no clear D. CDR1 and CDR2 from the germline V gene are MDHEN and SYDVKM. The CDR3 covers 13 residues. The ends were cut back, 2 bases at V and 2 bases at J, with 7 bases in the middle. This CDR3 reads CASSLNNPYEQYF. In nucleotides, the CDR3 is TGTGCCAGCAGTTTAAACAACCCCTACGAGCAGTACTTC.

The chain has TRBV19 and TRBJ2-3; D call uncertain. Germline loops: CDR1 LNHDA, CDR2 SQIVND (reference sequence). This CDR3 is built from 12 residues. Trimming removed 3 bases from V and 4 bases from J, with 5 bases in between. The CDR3 DNA follows: TGTGCCAGTAGTATTCCCGCAGATACGCAGTATTTT. It codes for CASSIPADTQYF.

This sequence joins TRBV11-2 and TRBJ2-7; 7 positions match TRBD1. Germline-derived CDR1 and CDR2 are SGHAT and FQNNGV. Trimming cost V 5 bases and J 3 bases; bases outside gene matches: 7. The CDR3 is 14 amino acids. The CDR3 region is CASSRRGQLYEQYF. CDR3 DNA: TGTGCCAGCAGCCGCCGGGGACAGCTCTACGAGCAGTACTTC.

This clonotype was observed a few times. The chain's CDR3 is CASAFLAGGIDEQFF. CDR3 DNA: TGTGCTAGTGCCTTCCTAGCGGGAGGTATCGATGAGCAGTTCTTC. The V gene is TRBV12-5, the J gene TRBJ2-1; 11 nucleotides match TRBD2. The CDR3 consists of 15 residues. Germline trimming cut 7 bases from V and 8 bases from J; bases unmatched to any gene: 10. CDR1 and CDR2 (germline): LGHNT, FRNRAP.

This clonotype was observed a handful of times. The chain combines TRBV2 with TRBJ2-3; D gene uncertain. This CDR3 has 18 residues. Trimming removed 0 bases at V and 3 bases at J, with 19 bases between. Per germline, CDR1 SNHLY and CDR2 FYNNEI. In nucleotides, the CDR3 is TGTGCCAGCAGTGAAGCCCCTGCGGCTGGGGAAGTAACAGATACGCAGTATTTT. Translating it yields CASSEAPAAGEVTDTQYF. The full variable domain, rest sourced from reference TRBV2 and TRBJ2-3, is EPEVTQTPSHQVTQMGQEVILRCVPISNHLYFYWYRQILGQKVEFLVSFYNNEISEKSEIFDDQFSVERPDGSNFTLKIRSTKLEDSAMYFCASSEAPAAGEVTDTQYFGPGTRLTVL.

This clonotype was seen only a few times. The chain joins TRBV25-1 to TRBJ2-3, with 11 positions matching TRBD2. Germline CDR1 is MGHDK and CDR2 is SYGVNS. Trimming at V came to 8 bases and at J to 5 bases, leaving 6 bases not matched to a gene. This CDR3 spans 14 amino acids. The CDR3 sequence: CASVAGGPKDTQYF. DNA for the CDR3: TGTGCCAGCGTAGCGGGAGGGCCAAAAGATACGCAGTATTTT.

The chain's CDR3 is CATSDPTPDRGGDTQYF. The CDR3 nucleotides read TGTGCCACCAGTGACCCGACCCCTGACAGGGGAGGCGATACGCAGTATTTT. The chain carries TRBV24-1 and TRBJ2-3; 8 bases are shared with TRBD1. V dropped 4 bases and J dropped 6; count of bases not matched to a gene: 14. Germline V lookup: CDR1 KGHDR, CDR2 SFDVKD. The CDR3 consists of 17 residues.

This clonotype was seen more than once but under ten times. The chain uses TRBV10-2 and TRBJ2-3; a weak D match, TRBD2 (6 bases). From germline, CDR1 is WSHSY and CDR2 SAAADI. Trimming removed 10 bases from V and 1 base from J, with 15 bases in between. This CDR3 region has 14 residues. The chain's CDR3 is CATEPGGGTDTQYF. CDR3 in DNA: TGCGCCACCGAGCCCGGAGGGGGCACAGATACGCAGTATTTT.

Notes on this clonotype: An end of the junction does not agree with germline; a read error may underlie this. J is TRBJ2-5 and V is TRBV29-1; TRBD1 matches at 9 bases. The J call is in doubt because the DNA end fits TRBJ2-7 better. Per germline, CDR1 SQVTM and CDR2 ANQGSEA. The CDR3 contains 14 residues. This CDR3 is CGVDGGQGRVEQYF. Written as DNA, the CDR3 is TGCGGCGTTGACGGGGGACAGGGAAGGGTCGAGCAGTACTTC.

The chain carries TRBV10-3 and TRBJ2-2, with 10 bases matching TRBD1. CDR1 ENHRY and CDR2 SYGVKD come from the germline V gene. This CDR3 has 15 residues. With V trimmed by 11 bases and J by 2 bases, 8 bases remained unmatched. The DNA of the CDR3 is TGTGCCCTCGGGGACAGGGGCGTTAACACCGGGGAGCTGTTTTTT. It is translated as CALGDRGVNTGELFF.

This clonotype has just a few counts. The chain combines TRBV4-1 with TRBJ2-4, with D perhaps matching TRBD1 (6 bases). The CDR3 consists of 21 residues. The germline V gene encodes CDR1 MGHRA and CDR2 YSYEKL. Trimming pared 1 base from V and 0 bases from J, leaving 25 bases between. The CDR3 loop is CASSQVVGVGQMKLAKNIQYF. The CDR3, as DNA: TGCGCCAGCAGCCAAGTCGTGGGGGTTGGACAGATGAAACTAGCCAAAAACATTCAGTACTTC.

This clonotype was recorded at least ten times. The V gene is TRBV20-1, the J gene TRBJ2-1, with 10 bases fitting TRBD2. Germline loops: CDR1 DFQATT, CDR2 SNEGSKA (reference sequence). This CDR3 region has 16 residues. With 2 bases clipped from V and 2 bases from J, the junction kept 6 bases outside the gene matches. CDR3 in amino acids: CSARSRTSGTYNEQFF. CDR3 nucleotides: TGCAGTGCTAGAAGTAGGACTAGCGGAACCTACAATGAGCAGTTCTTC.

The V gene is TRBV27, the J gene TRBJ2-1; possible D gene TRBD2, 5 bases. Germline V gene sequence: CDR1 MNHEY, CDR2 SMNVEV (reference sequence). Trimming took 6 bases from V and 0 from J, leaving 15 bases between them. The CDR3 spans 16 residues. The CDR3 DNA reads TGTGCCAGCAGACTGGGCCGGGGAGACTCCTACAATGAGCAGTTCTTC. Residues: CASRLGRGDSYNEQFF.

The table lists this clonotype with a few counts. This chain links TRBV14 with TRBJ1-1; unclear D gene. The CDR3 loop spans 14 amino acids. CDR1 and CDR2 from the germline V gene are SGHDN and FVKESK. Deletions cut 0 bases from V and 5 bases from J, with 10 bases between. The CDR3 DNA reads TGTGCCAGCAGCCAAGAGTATAGGGATACTGAAGCTTTCTTT. Its protein is CASSQEYRDTEAFF.

J is TRBJ2-4 and V is TRBV12-3 or TRBV12-4; D is ambiguous. CDR3 length: 13 amino acids. The V and J ends lost 7 bases and 1 base respectively, with 8 bases between them. DNA for the CDR3: TGTGCCAGCACCACATATGCCAAAAACATTCAGTACTTC. Amino acid sequence: CASTTYAKNIQYF.